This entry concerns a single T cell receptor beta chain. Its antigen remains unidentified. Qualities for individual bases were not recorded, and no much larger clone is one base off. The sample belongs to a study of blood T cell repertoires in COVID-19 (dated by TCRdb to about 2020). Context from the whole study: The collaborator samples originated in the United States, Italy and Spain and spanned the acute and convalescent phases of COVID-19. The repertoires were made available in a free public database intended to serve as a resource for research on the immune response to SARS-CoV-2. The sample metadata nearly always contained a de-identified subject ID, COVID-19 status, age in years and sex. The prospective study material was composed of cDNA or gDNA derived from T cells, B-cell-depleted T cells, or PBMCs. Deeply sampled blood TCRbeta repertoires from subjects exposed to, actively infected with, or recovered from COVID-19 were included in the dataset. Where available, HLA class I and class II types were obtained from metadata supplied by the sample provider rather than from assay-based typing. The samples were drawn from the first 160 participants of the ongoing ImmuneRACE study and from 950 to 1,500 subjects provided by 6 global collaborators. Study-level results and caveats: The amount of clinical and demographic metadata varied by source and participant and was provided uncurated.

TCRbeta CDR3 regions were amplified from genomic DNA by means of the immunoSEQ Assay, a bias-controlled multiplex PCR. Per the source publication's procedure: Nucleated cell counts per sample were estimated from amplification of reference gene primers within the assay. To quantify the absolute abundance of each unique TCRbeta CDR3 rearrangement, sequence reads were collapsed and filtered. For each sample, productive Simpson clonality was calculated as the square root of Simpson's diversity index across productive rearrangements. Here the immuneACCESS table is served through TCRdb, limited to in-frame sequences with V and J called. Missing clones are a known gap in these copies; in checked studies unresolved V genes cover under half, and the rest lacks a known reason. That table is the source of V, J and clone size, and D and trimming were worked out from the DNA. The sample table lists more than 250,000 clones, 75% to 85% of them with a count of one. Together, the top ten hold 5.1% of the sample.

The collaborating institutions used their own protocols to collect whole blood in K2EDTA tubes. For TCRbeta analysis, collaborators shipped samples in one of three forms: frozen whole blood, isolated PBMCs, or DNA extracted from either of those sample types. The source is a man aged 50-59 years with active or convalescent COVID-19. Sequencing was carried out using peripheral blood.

Here is the DNA: TGTGCCAGCAGCTTAAGGAGGGGTCCGTCCGTCCCTTTCTTT. This translates into CASSLRRGPSVPFF. This chain joins TRBV7-2 to TRBJ1-1; the D gene is perhaps TRBD1, on 5 matching bases. The CDR3 numbers 14 residues from cysteine through phenylalanine. CDR3 DNA is the only sequence kept; it has 42 bases, read in frame from the first base. V is pared back by 2 bases and J by 12 bases, with 19 bases lying between the germline termini. CDR1 and CDR2 were assigned from the germline V gene as SGHTA and FQGNSA. Where the CDR3 stops, the reference TRBV7-2 and TRBJ1-1 genes take over; the full variable domain is GAGVSQSPSNKVTEKGKDVELRCDPISGHTALYWYRQSLGQGLEFLIYFQGNSAPDKSGLPSDRFSAERTGGSVSTLTIQRTQQEDSAVYLCASSLRRGPSVPFFGQGTRLTVV.